This T cell receptor beta chain was documented in a study of blood T cell repertoires in COVID-19. Turning to the study itself: Samples came from the United States, Italy and Spain, spanning acute and convalescent COVID-19. The cDNA or gDNA used as material had been derived from T cells, B-cell-depleted T cells, or PBMCs.

There are 17 residues in the CDR3. CDR1 is MGHRA, CDR2 YSYEKL, per germline. The V end lost 1 base, the J end lost 4 bases, and 19 bases lay between the germline ends. Per the original data handling: From reference gene primer amplification, estimates of nucleated cell counts were derived. Generated by immunoSEQ multiplex PCR, the TCRdb table keeps only in-frame clones and is missing some. Clone size and V and J calls were adopted from that table, with D and trimming inferred from the DNA. The repertoire holds about 670,000 clones, with 85% to 90% as singletons. The sequenced material came from peripheral blood. The V gene is TRBV4-1, the J gene TRBJ1-2; tentatively, D is TRBD1 (5 bases). This TCR was recovered from a woman under 30 with acute or convalescent COVID-19. CDR3 nucleotides: TGCGCCAGCAGCCAAGCCTTCGGGGGAATTGATGTCTATGGCTACACCTTC. Protein sequence: CASSQAFGGIDVYGYTF.